The sequence of this T cell receptor beta chain was determined in a study of siplizumab effects on memory and regulatory T cells. Study observations and caveats: The study found that mappable alloreactive CD4+ clones averaged roughly 75% Treg-derived with siplizumab and approximately 28% in controls. Memory cells seemed less diverse than naive T cells, which also seemed major contributors to the alloresponse.

The CDR3 totals 14 residues. Germline V gives CDR1 LNHDA, CDR2 SQIVND (reference sequence). Trimming took off 3 bases at V and 10 bases at J, with 18 bases between the two ends. Sequenced by immunoSEQ multiplex PCR; TCRdb stores in-frame clones only, minus some. The table records about 100,000 clones, about 92% of them present only once. About this clone itself: Its target is not known.

The rearrangement links TRBV19 to TRBJ2-5; D is uncertain. What was sequenced was Tregs sorted from blood. This sequence was found in a human donor in good health. CDR3: CASSMRLGSLLQYF. CDR3 nucleotide sequence: TGTGCCAGTAGTATGCGGTTGGGGTCCCTTCTCCAGTACTTC. The entire variable domain, with the rest obtained from reference TRBV19 and TRBJ2-5, is as follows: DGGITQSPKYLFRKEGQNVTLSCEQNLNHDAMYWYRQDPGQGLRLIYYSQIVNDFQKGDIAEGYSVSREKKESFPLTVTSAQKNPTAFYLCASSMRLGSLLQYFGPGTRLLVL.